This T cell receptor (beta chain) was captured in a study of Graves' ophthalmopathy and Graves' hyperthyroidism. Amplification from RNA transcripts yielded the TCR beta CDR3 regions. HTBI primers were used in a first-round RT-PCR, which preceded a second-round multiplex PCR. TCRdb re-derived calls from the multiplex PCR reads in MiXCR, one entry per CDR3 protein. Of 650,000 to 900,000 distinct CDR3 sequences in the sample, roughly two fifths were seen once. With respect to this clonotype: Antigen specificity is unknown.

The study's findings and limits: Discriminating ophthalmopathy from stable hyperthyroidism, a 13-signature model attained a sensitivity of over 85% and a specificity of approximately 77%.

Germline values: CDR1 SGHNT, CDR2 YENEEA. The ends lost 1 base at V and 9 bases at J; junction bases unmatched: 7. This CDR3 spans 14 amino acids. The J gene is TRBJ2-5, the V gene TRBV11-3; 8 nucleotides agree with TRBD1. The sample consisted of peripheral blood. This TCR was sampled from an adult man with Graves' ophthalmopathy. CDR3 nucleotide sequence: TGTGCCAGCAGCTTAGCCCGGGACAGGATGGCCCAGTACTTC. Its translation: CASSLARDRMAQYF.